This record looks at one TCR beta chain sequence and its context. This receptor's antigen is unknown. The record has no base qualities; no much larger clone is one base away. This record comes from a study of blood T cell repertoires in COVID-19 (dated by TCRdb to the early 2020s). Concerning the study at large: Samples from collaborators originated in the United States, Italy and Spain and spanned both the acute and convalescent phases of COVID-19. The prospective study material was composed of cDNA or gDNA derived from T cells, B-cell-depleted T cells, or PBMCs. Subjects who had been exposed to COVID-19, were actively infected with it, or had recovered from it provided the deeply sampled blood TCRbeta repertoires that made up the dataset. The repertoires were released in a freely available public database intended as a resource for research on the immune response to SARS-CoV-2. Samples were obtained from the ongoing ImmuneRACE study (first 160 participants) and from 1,254 subjects provided by 6 global collaborators. Nearly every sample came with metadata listing a de-identified subject ID, COVID-19 status, age in years and sex. HLA class I and class II types, where available, came from metadata supplied by the sample provider rather than from assay-based typing. Study-level results and caveats: Clinical and demographic metadata were provided uncurated, with the amount varying by source and participant.

Collaborating institutions collected whole blood in K2EDTA tubes following their own protocols. Collaborator samples were shipped for TCRbeta analysis as frozen whole blood, isolated PBMCs, or DNA extracted from either sample type. The immunoSEQ Assay, a bias-controlled multiplex PCR, was used to amplify TCRbeta CDR3 regions from genomic DNA. Per the original workflow: Within the assay, amplification of reference gene primers was used to estimate how many nucleated cells each sample contained. To quantify the absolute abundance of each unique TCRbeta CDR3 rearrangement, sequence reads were collapsed and filtered. For each sample, productive Simpson clonality was calculated as the square root of Simpson's diversity index across productive rearrangements. TCRdb retrieved this table from immuneACCESS and kept in-frame rearrangements only. Not all clones are present; in checked studies, unresolved V genes account for under half, and no reason is known for the remainder. The D gene and trimming were derived from the DNA, and the V and J assignments and clone size from that table. In all, the sample holds fewer than 350,000 clones, and around 85% of those were seen once. The ten largest clones represent about 4% of the sample.

V is cut by 10 bases and J by 1 base, and the space between the germline ends is 19 bases. From a lookup of the germline V gene (reference sequence), CDR1 and CDR2 are MNHEY and SMNVEV. Spanning cysteine to phenylalanine, the CDR3 consists of 15 amino acids. Only the CDR3 region is kept as DNA, spanning 45 bases read in frame from base 1. The sequencing input was peripheral blood. This TCR came from a woman aged 50 to 60 with active or convalescent COVID-19. The sequence links TRBV27 to TRBJ1-1, with the D gene not clear enough to name. The DNA reads as follows: TGTGCCACCCCCCGGAGGAGGGAGGAGAACACTGAAGCTTTCTTT. Protein translation: CATPRRREENTEAFF.